This T cell receptor (beta chain) comes out of a study of T cells in Graves' hyperthyroidism and ophthalmopathy. Uncontrolled infection, other autoimmune disease, pregnancy or lactation excluded patients. About this clonotype: Its antigen is currently unknown.

Overall study results and limits: Ophthalmopathy was told apart from stable hyperthyroidism by a 13 V-J model.

TCR beta CDR3 sequences were amplified from RNA transcripts. HTBI primers were employed in a first-round RT-PCR of the TCR CDR3. In TCRdb, the multiplex PCR reads were re-called with MiXCR into one record per CDR3 protein. Here the sample spans hundreds of thousands of distinct CDR3 sequences, 15% to 19% being singletons. V trimming: 5 bases; J trimming: 7 bases; junction bases outside the gene matches: 3. The CDR3 totals 12 residues. The sequence was obtained from a woman younger than 30 with Graves' hyperthyroidism. Material for sequencing was blood. The chain couples TRBV12-3 or TRBV12-4 to TRBJ1-1; 8 nucleotides align to TRBD1. The CDR3 reads CASSTGGLEAFF. The CDR3 region has the DNA TGTGCCAGCAGTACAGGGGGGCTTGAAGCTTTCTTT.